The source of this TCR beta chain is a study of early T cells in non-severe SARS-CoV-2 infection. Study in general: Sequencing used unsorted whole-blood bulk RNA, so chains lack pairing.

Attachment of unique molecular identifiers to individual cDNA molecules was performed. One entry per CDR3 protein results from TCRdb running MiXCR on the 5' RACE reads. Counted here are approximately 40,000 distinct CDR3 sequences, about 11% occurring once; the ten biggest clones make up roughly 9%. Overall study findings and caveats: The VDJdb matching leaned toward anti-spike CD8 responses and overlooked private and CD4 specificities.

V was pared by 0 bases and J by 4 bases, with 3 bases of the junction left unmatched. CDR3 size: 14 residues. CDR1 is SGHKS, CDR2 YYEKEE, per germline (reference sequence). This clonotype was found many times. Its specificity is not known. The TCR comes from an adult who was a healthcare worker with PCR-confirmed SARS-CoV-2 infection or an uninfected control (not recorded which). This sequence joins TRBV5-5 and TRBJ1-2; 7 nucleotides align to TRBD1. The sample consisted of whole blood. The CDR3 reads CASSLDRGPYGYTF. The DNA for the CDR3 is TGTGCCAGCAGCTTGGACAGGGGTCCCTATGGCTACACCTTC.